This TCR beta chain was recorded in a study of T cells in Graves' hyperthyroidism and ophthalmopathy. Study results and limitations: Most expanded thyroid clonotypes above 0.001 recurred in blood. Researchers report that a 13 V-J model separated ophthalmopathy from stable hyperthyroidism.

What was amplified from RNA transcripts were TCR beta CDR3 regions. With the HTBI primer set, the TCR CDR3 went through a first round of RT-PCR. Using its own MiXCR run on the multiplex PCR reads, TCRdb lists one record per CDR3 protein. Here the sample spans around 600,000 distinct CDR3 sequences, approximately 15% being singletons. Comment on this clonotype: What it recognizes is unknown.

For the diagnoses, clinical symptoms, serum thyroxine and TRAb, thyroid ultrasound and orbital computed tomography were used. The origin of this receptor is a woman younger than 30 with Graves' ophthalmopathy. Sequencing was performed on blood.

CDR3 region: CSAGETSGSTDTQYF. In DNA, the CDR3 is TGCAGTGCTGGTGAGACTAGCGGAAGCACAGATACGCAGTATTTT. This sequence joins TRBV20-1 and TRBJ2-3, with 9 bases that match TRBD2. CDR1 is DFQATT, CDR2 SNEGSKA, per germline (reference sequence). V lost 5 bases and J lost 0; bases outside the gene matches: 6. CDR3 length equals 15 residues.